A selection of T cell receptor beta chains follows, all from one sample in a study of CD8+CD57+ T cells in acquired aplastic anemia. MiXCR was run by TCRdb on the reads, yielding one entry per CDR3 protein. Here the sample spans 75,000 to 100,000 distinct CDR3 sequences, roughly two thirds being singletons. The material sequenced was sorted CD4+, CD8+, or CD8+CD57+ T cells (not recorded which) from PBMCs. Receptors were obtained from a human donor with aplastic anemia. CDR3s include the opening cysteine and the closing phenylalanine or tryptophan. D genes are given only for firm matches. Clone size, where shown, is once, few, many, or a class for clones that have expanded.

12	NA	NA	TRBV10-1	TRBJ1-5	TGCGCCAGCAGTGACGAGATCCAGCCCCAGCATTTT	CASSDEIQPQHF
16	NA	NA	TRBV27	TRBJ1-6	TGTGCCAGCAGTCCACTCCCGGGGCCGGATAATTCACCCCTCCACTTT	CASSPLPGPDNSPLHF
14	TRBD1	few	TRBV20-1	TRBJ2-7	TGCAGTGCCACGCGGACAGGACGCTCCTACGAGCAGTACTTC	CSATRTGRSYEQYF
15	NA	NA	TRBV7-9	TRBJ2-7	TGTGCCAGCAGCTTAGAGGAGGGGGGGCTGAACGAGCAGTACTTC	CASSLEEGGLNEQYF
12	NA	few	TRBV24-1	TRBJ1-2	TGTGCCACCAGTGACACCATCTATGGCTACACCTTC	CATSDTIYGYTF
15	TRBD2	NA	TRBV2	TRBJ2-3	TGTGCCAGCAGCAAGCTAGCGGGGGGCACAGATACGCAGTATTTT	CASSKLAGGTDTQYF
11	NA	NA	TRBV2	TRBJ2-5	TGTGCCAGCAGTCTCGACCCCTCCGGGTACTTC	CASSLDPSGYF
17	NA	NA	TRBV20-1	TRBJ2-5	TGCAGTGCCAGTTGGCTAAGACGGGACTCCTCGCAAGAGACCCAGTACTTC	CSASWLRRDSSQETQYF
13	NA	NA	TRBV12-3/TRBV12-4	TRBJ2-7	TGTGCCAGCAGCCCACAGCCAAACTACGAGCAGTACTTC	CASSPQPNYEQYF
15	TRBD1	NA	TRBV20-1	TRBJ2-5	TGCAGTGCTAGTCCCCAGGGGGCGACCCAAGAGACCCAGTACTTC	CSASPQGATQETQYF
16	TRBD2	NA	TRBV4-2	TRBJ2-7	TGTGCCAGCAGCCAAGGACTAGCGGCAAGCTCCTACGAGCAGTACTTC	CASSQGLAASSYEQYF
15	TRBD1	NA	TRBV19	TRBJ2-7	TGTGCCAGTAGTCCCGGGACAGGGAGCTCCTGCGAGCAGTACTTC	CASSPGTGSSCEQYF
13	NA	once	TRBV5-4	TRBJ2-5	TGTGCCAGCAGCTTAGGCCTCCAGGAGACCCAGTACTTC	CASSLGLQETQYF
13	NA	few	TRBV6-5	TRBJ1-1	TGTGCCAGCAGTTACGACCCAAGGGCTGAAGCTTTCTTT	CASSYDPRAEAFF
16	TRBD2	NA	TRBV6-1	TRBJ2-3	TGTGCCAGCCGGAGGACTAGCGGGTCTAGCACAGATACGCAGTATTTT	CASRRTSGSSTDTQYF
15	TRBD2	NA	TRBV10-3	TRBJ2-7	TGTGCCAGCAGTTATACGGGAGGGCAAGGGAACGAGCAGTACTTC	CASSYTGGQGNEQYF
16	NA	NA	TRBV10-2	TRBJ2-2	TGCGCCAGCAGTGTAAGGGACACCACGAACACCGGGGAGCTGTTTTTT	CASSVRDTTNTGELFF
15	NA	few	TRBV3-1	TRBJ1-1	TGTGCCAGCAGCCAGGCCGGACAGTTGAGCACTGAAGCTTTCTTT	CASSQAGQLSTEAFF
15	TRBD1	once	TRBV20-1	TRBJ1-6	TGCAGTGCGAGGGACAGGGGGCGGCCGGGTTCACCCCTCCACTTT	CSARDRGRPGSPLHF
14	NA	NA	TRBV5-8	TRBJ1-5	TGTGCCAGCAGCTTGAAGGCAGGGCGACAGCCCCAGCATTTT	CASSLKAGRQPQHF
15	NA	many	TRBV5-6	TRBJ2-1	TGTGCCAGCAGCTTGGGATGGGGGCTAGCCCATGAGCAGTTCTTC	CASSLGWGLAHEQFF
14	TRBD1	NA	TRBV5-1	TRBJ1-6	TGCGCCAGCAGCTCGGGACAGGGCTCTTCACCCCTCCACTTT	CASSSGQGSSPLHF
12	NA	NA	TRBV13	TRBJ2-1	TGTGCCAGCAGCTTAGGTGGGGGATTACAGTTCTTC	CASSLGGGLQFF
12	NA	few	TRBV27	TRBJ2-7	TGTGCCAGCAGGGTAGGGGGTGGCGAGCAGTACTTC	CASRVGGGEQYF
13	TRBD1	NA	TRBV29-1	TRBJ1-4	TGCAGCGTAGCCGGGACAGGGAACGAAAAACTGTTTTTT	CSVAGTGNEKLFF
12	NA	NA	TRBV12-3/TRBV12-4	TRBJ2-2	TGTGCCAGCAGTTTAGCCGAAAGGGAGCTGTTTTTT	CASSLAERELFF
17	TRBD1	NA	TRBV7-3	TRBJ1-2	TGTGCCAGCAGCTTAGGGCCCGTGGACAGGGCGGGCTATGGCTACACCTTC	CASSLGPVDRAGYGYTF
13	TRBD2	few	TRBV19	TRBJ2-1	TGTGCCAGTAGTCCCGGGACTACAAATGAGCAGTTCTTC	CASSPGTTNEQFF
14	NA	few	TRBV20-1	TRBJ2-5	TGCAGTGCTAGAGTGGGGGGGCCTCGAGAGACCCAGTACTTC	CSARVGGPRETQYF
11	NA	NA	TRBV29-1	TRBJ2-1	TGCAGCGTAGATCGCTGGGATGAGCAGTTCTTC	CSVDRWDEQFF
15	TRBD2	NA	TRBV20-1	TRBJ2-7	TGCAGTGCTAGATCGGGGAGCGGGAGTGGTTACGAGCAGTACTTC	CSARSGSGSGYEQYF
15	TRBD2	NA	TRBV29-1	TRBJ2-2	TGCAGCGTTGGAACTAGCGGGGGTCAGTTGCGGGAGCTGTTTTTT	CSVGTSGGQLRELFF
15	NA	NA	TRBV20-1	TRBJ2-1	TGCAGTGCTAGTTATTCGAGGCGGGGGCGGAATGAGCAGTTCTTC	CSASYSRRGRNEQFF
15	TRBD2	NA	TRBV20-1	TRBJ2-5	TGCAGTGCTAGGGGGACTGGCGGGAGCTCAGAGACCCAGTACTTC	CSARGTGGSSETQYF
17	TRBD1	NA	TRBV2	TRBJ1-5	TGTGCCAGCAGGGGGGACAGGGCCTCTTATAGCAATCAGCCCCAGCATTTT	CASRGDRASYSNQPQHF
17	TRBD2	many	TRBV5-4	TRBJ2-7	TGTGCCAGCAGCTTGGAGGGACTAGCGGGGGGGCGAAACGAGCAGTACTTC	CASSLEGLAGGRNEQYF
12	NA	NA	TRBV20-1	TRBJ2-4	TGCAGTGCTAGCAGGGCCGAAAACATTCAGTACTTC	CSASRAENIQYF
13	TRBD1	NA	TRBV7-8	TRBJ1-2	TGTGCCAGCAGCTTAAAGGGGGCTGGGGGCTACACCTTC	CASSLKGAGGYTF
13	NA	NA	TRBV29-1	TRBJ2-1	TGCAGCGTGGTTACAGAGACCTACAATGAGCAGTTCTTC	CSVVTETYNEQFF
16	TRBD1	NA	TRBV20-1	TRBJ1-3	TGCAGTGCTAGGGAGGGACAGATCTCTCCTGGAAACACCATATATTTT	CSAREGQISPGNTIYF
15	NA	many	TRBV19	TRBJ2-7	TGTGCCAGTAGTCCCTCGGCAGGTGGGGCCTACGAGCAGTACTTC	CASSPSAGGAYEQYF
12	NA	NA	TRBV29-1	TRBJ2-1	TGCAGCGTTCGCCAGGGCGGAAATGAGCAGTTCTTC	CSVRQGGNEQFF
14	NA	NA	TRBV20-1	TRBJ2-3	TGCAGTGCTAGTCCCGAAAGGTGGACAGATACGCAGTATTTT	CSASPERWTDTQYF
15	NA	NA	TRBV15	TRBJ1-3	TGTGCCACCAGCTCATCCCGGGGGGCTGGAAACACCATATATTTT	CATSSSRGAGNTIYF
15	NA	NA	TRBV24-1	TRBJ2-3	TGTGCCACCAGTGATAAGGGCAGGTGGGGATCGGGGCAGTATTTT	CATSDKGRWGSGQYF